This TCR beta chain originates from a study of blood T cell repertoires in COVID-19. About the research overall: The samples span acute and convalescent COVID-19 from the United States, Italy and Spain. PBMCs, B-cell-depleted T cells, or T cells provided the cDNA or gDNA that made up the material.

Per the authors' pipeline: The assay estimated nucleated cells by amplifying reference gene primers. The protocol was immunoSEQ multiplex PCR, while the TCRdb copy is restricted to in-frame clones and leaves out a portion. V, J and clone size were drawn from that table, and D and trimming were deduced from the DNA. Counted here are around 120,000 clones, about 78% occurring once; the ten biggest clones make up 2.3%. Source material: peripheral blood. The receptor's source is a man between 65 and 80 years old with acute or convalescent COVID-19.

The CDR3 protein is CASSTIQGATEAFF. The CDR3 nucleotides read TGTGCCAGCAGCACCATACAGGGGGCGACTGAAGCTTTCTTT. This chain uses TRBV9 with TRBJ1-1; 9 positions agree with TRBD1. The CDR3 loop spans 14 amino acids. From germline, CDR1 is SGDLS and CDR2 YYNGEE. Trimming at V came to 4 bases and at J to 5 bases, leaving 6 bases not matched to a gene.